This record looks at one T cell receptor beta chain sequence and its context. The antigen it binds to is not known. No base quality information exists; no much larger clone differs at one position. In Seattle, one collaborating source enrolled patients while the infection was active and tracked those patients longitudinally over the course of disease. Whole blood was collected in K2EDTA tubes by collaborating institutions according to the institutions' own protocols. For TCRbeta analysis, collaborators shipped samples as frozen whole blood, isolated PBMCs, or DNA extracted from either of those sample types. The data originate from a study of blood T cell repertoires in COVID-19 (dated by TCRdb to between 2020 and 2021). In the study overall: The collaborator samples originated in the United States, Italy and Spain and spanned the acute and convalescent phases of COVID-19. The material from the prospective study consisted of cDNA or gDNA derived from T cells, B-cell-depleted T cells, or PBMCs. Deeply sampled blood TCRbeta repertoires from subjects exposed to, actively infected with, or recovered from COVID-19 were included in the dataset. The repertoires were made available in a free public database intended to serve as a resource for research on the immune response to SARS-CoV-2. Samples came from the ongoing ImmuneRACE study (first 160 participants) plus 1,254 subjects from 6 global collaborators. The sample metadata nearly always contained a de-identified subject ID, COVID-19 status, age in years and sex. HLA class I and class II types, where available, came from metadata supplied by the sample provider rather than from assay-based typing. Study-level results and caveats: Clinical and demographic metadata were provided uncurated, with the amount varying by source and participant.

The germline V gene encodes CDR1 KGHDR and CDR2 SFDVKD. The CDR3, cysteine through phenylalanine, is 15 amino acids long. The sequence is cut down to CDR3 DNA, 45 bases in frame from base 1. V was cut back by 1 base and J by 8 bases, leaving a gap of 13 bases between them. The immunoSEQ Assay, a bias-controlled multiplex PCR, was used to amplify TCRbeta CDR3 regions from genomic DNA. In the paper's pipeline: The number of nucleated cells in each sample was estimated from the amplification of reference gene primers within the assay. To quantify the absolute abundance of each unique TCRbeta CDR3 rearrangement, sequence reads were collapsed and filtered. For each sample, productive Simpson clonality was calculated as the square root of Simpson's diversity index over productive rearrangements. TCRdb obtained this table from immuneACCESS and retained in-frame rearrangements with V and J assigned. These tables miss some clones; where compared with another copy, unresolved V genes account for less than half of the shortfall, and the remainder is unexplained. V and J calls and clone size are given by that table; D and trimming were obtained from the DNA. This sample is represented by roughly 70,000 clones; more than 85% of them were singletons. Around 2.6% of the sample lies in the top ten.

This sequence uses TRBV24-1 and TRBJ2-2, with the D gene not confidently named. What was sequenced was peripheral blood. The sequence was obtained from a man between 45 and 60 years old with COVID-19, enrolled during active disease. The CDR3 region has the sequence CATSDFAVSQGELFF. The nucleotide sequence reads TGTGCCACCAGTGATTTTGCGGTTAGCCAAGGGGAGCTGTTTTTT.